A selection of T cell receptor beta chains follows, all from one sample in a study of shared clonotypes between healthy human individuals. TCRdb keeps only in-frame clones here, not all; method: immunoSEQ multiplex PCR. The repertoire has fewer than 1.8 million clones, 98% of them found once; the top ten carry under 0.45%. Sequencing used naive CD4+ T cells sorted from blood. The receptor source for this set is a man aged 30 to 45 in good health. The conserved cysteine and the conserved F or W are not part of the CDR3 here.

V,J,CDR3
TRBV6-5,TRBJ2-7,ASSPRRGGYEQY
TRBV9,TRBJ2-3,ASSRDGDTQY
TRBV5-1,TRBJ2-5,ASSLSGLETQY
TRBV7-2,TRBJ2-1,ASSERTGLSYNEQF
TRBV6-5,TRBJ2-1,ASSPSGRGEQF
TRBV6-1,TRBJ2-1,ASSGRLAPYGRNEQF
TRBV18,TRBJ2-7,ASSPGRPYEQY
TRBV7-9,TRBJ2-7,ASSPWGWEKSSYEQY
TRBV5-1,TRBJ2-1,ASSSGLASHEQF
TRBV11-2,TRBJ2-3,ASSLASGSYGDTQY
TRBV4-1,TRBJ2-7,ASSQPTGSSYEQY
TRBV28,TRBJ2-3,ASSNLGEGPTDTQY
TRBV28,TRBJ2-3,ASSWWAAGTDTQY
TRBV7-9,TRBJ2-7,ASSFAYEQY
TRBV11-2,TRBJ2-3,ASSPHSVRSFHGKTQY
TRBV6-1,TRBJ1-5,ASIPGQGLRQPQH
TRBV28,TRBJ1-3,ASSLPRGGNTIY
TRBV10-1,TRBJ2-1,ASSGTGNEQF
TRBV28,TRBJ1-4,ASSPPTGGAEKLF
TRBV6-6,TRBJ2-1,ATLAGAGYEQF
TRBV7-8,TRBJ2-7,ASSLYIGSSLLTSHEQY
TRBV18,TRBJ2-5,ASSPQRETQY
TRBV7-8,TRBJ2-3,ASSLAAPTLGTDTQY
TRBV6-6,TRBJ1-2,ASSYLQGAPYGYT
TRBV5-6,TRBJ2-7,ASSLTDGLISYEQY
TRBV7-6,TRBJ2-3,ASSFRDRTTDTQY
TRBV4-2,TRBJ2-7,ASSQGGEGTYEQY
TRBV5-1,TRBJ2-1,ASSFSGTSYNEQF
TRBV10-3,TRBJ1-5,AISKDRVQPQH
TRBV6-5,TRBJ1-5,ASSPGLPSNQPQH
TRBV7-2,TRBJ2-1,ASSLIAGGKYNEQF
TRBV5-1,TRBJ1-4,ASSAQGSEKLF
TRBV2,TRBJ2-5,ASSEDRAKETQY